Here is one TCR beta chain with its context. Antigen unknown. This record comes from a study of cytomegalovirus exposure and HLA in healthy donors. Whole-study results and caveats: A later analysis appeared to link common viral pathogens to several of the most significant clusters. Generally TCR sequences proved uncommon, though certain public TCRs appeared in numerous donors. Relative to equally common others, HLA-associated TCR beta chains showed greater clonal expansion in a later analysis.

The CDR3 covers 11 residues. With 5 bases removed from V and 4 bases from J, the gap between germline ends came to 4 bases. Germline V gene data show CDR1 as WSHSY and CDR2 as SAAADI. Among the donors, all were healthy bone marrow donors. The PCR used 60 Vbeta and 13 Jbeta primers. Libraries were prepared by immunoSEQ multiplex PCR; TCRdb keeps only in-frame clonotypes and omits some of them. The sample records more than 95,000 clones, roughly 76% being singletons. The rearrangement joins TRBV10-2 to TRBJ2-3; D is uncertain. The material sequenced was PBMCs. This TCR derives from a man aged 25-40 years in good health and CMV-seropositive. This chain's CDR3 is CASSPADTQYF. CDR3 nucleotides: TGCGCCAGCAGTCCCGCAGATACGCAGTATTTT.